This TCR beta chain was identified during a study of T cell changes during pregnancy in multiple sclerosis. The method was immunoSEQ multiplex PCR; TCRdb's version includes in-frame clones alone and lacks a portion of them. The table records more than 25,000 clones, roughly 94% of them present only once. Germline V lookup: CDR1 MNHNS, CDR2 SASEGT. J was trimmed by 12 bases and V by 2 bases; bases with no gene match: 18. This CDR3 has 19 amino acids. The sequenced sample was peripheral blood, obtained in the first trimester of pregnancy. The sequence came from a female donor in good health, enrolled as a control in a pregnancy study. V and J are TRBV6-1 and TRBJ2-1; 14 bases fit TRBD2. CDR3 protein: CASSERSGLAGGQAVVQFF. For the CDR3, the DNA is TGTGCCAGCAGTGAACGTTCCGGACTAGCGGGAGGCCAGGCAGTGGTGCAGTTCTTC.